This paragraph covers one T cell receptor (beta chain) sequence. No antigen is known for it. This record comes from a study of T cells in tuberculosis. About the study: CD1B tetramers identified T cells specific for mycobacterial lipid GMM. Samples predate treatment or fall within its first 7 days.

Specified time point: new active TB diagnosis, blood taken before or within 7 days of starting treatment. Sequenced by immunoSEQ multiplex PCR; TCRdb stores in-frame clones only, minus some. The sample includes around 30,000 clones, 86% of them seen just once. General observations from the study: Active tuberculosis patients had shorter CDR3-alpha; the beta difference was nonsignificant.

V shed 4 bases, J shed 6 bases, and the junction held 20 bases outside the gene matches. Germline lookup yields CDR1 LNHDA and CDR2 SQIVND (reference sequence). The CDR3 is 19 amino acids. Source: PBMCs, taken at tuberculosis diagnosis. The TCR comes from an adult with tuberculosis. The genes are TRBV19 and TRBJ2-3; the match to TRBD2 covers 9 bases. The CDR3 nucleotides are TGTGCCAGTAGTAGCCCCCAACCGACTAGCGGTCCTTTAATGGATACGCAGTATTTT. Translation gives CASSSPQPTSGPLMDTQYF.